Here is one T cell receptor beta chain with its context. What it binds is not known. The data stem from a study of cytomegalovirus exposure and HLA in healthy donors. The wider study: It was reported in a later analysis that the 120 or so validation repertoires used the same platform as the 666 first-cohort repertoires.

Profiling relied on immunoSEQ multiplex PCR, and the TCRdb table lists in-frame clones only, not all of them. The sample has 110,000 to 150,000 clones, 94% seen once. Study-wide points: One later analysis, an examination of the 120 or so validation repertoires, found that first-cohort TCR clusters tended to co-occur in them.

CDR1 KGHSH and CDR2 LQKENI come from the germline V gene. V was shortened by 5 bases and J by 4 bases, with 17 bases between the two germline ends. The CDR3 runs 15 residues. Material: PBMCs. The clonotype originates from a man aged 18 to 30 in good health and CMV-seropositive. The rearrangement joins TRBV18 to TRBJ1-1; D is perhaps TRBD1 (6 bases). CDR3 sequence (DNA): TGTGCCAGCTCATCAGGGGTTCGGGGTACCACTGAAGCTTTCTTT. This sequence encodes CASSSGVRGTTEAFF.